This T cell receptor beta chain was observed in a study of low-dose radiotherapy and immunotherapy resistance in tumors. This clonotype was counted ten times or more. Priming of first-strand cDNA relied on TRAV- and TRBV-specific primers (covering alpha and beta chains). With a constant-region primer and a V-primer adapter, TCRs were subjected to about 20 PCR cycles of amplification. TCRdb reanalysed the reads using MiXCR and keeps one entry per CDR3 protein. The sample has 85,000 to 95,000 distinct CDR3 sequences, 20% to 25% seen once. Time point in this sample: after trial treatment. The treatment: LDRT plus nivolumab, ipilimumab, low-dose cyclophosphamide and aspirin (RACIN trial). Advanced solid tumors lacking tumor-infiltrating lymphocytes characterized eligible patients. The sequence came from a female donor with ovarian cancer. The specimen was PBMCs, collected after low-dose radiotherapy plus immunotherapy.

The CDR3 region is CAISETWTGGEQYF. Here the CDR3 DNA reads TGTGCCATCAGTGAGACCTGGACAGGGGGAGAGCAGTACTTC. This rearrangement joins TRBV10-3 to TRBJ2-7; 10 positions agree with TRBD1. CDR1 ENHRY and CDR2 SYGVKD come from the germline V gene. The CDR3 covers 14 residues. The J segment lost 7 bases and the V segment lost 2 bases, leaving 5 bases of the junction unmatched.